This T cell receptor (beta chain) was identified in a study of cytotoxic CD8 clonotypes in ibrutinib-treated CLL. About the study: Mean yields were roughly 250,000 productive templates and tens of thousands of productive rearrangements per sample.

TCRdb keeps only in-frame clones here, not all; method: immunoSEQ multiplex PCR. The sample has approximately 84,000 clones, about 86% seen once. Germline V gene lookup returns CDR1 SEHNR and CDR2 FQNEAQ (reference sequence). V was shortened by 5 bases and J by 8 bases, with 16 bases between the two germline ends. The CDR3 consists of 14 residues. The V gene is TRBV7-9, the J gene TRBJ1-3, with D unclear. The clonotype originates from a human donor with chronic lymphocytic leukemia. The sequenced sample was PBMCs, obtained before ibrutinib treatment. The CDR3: CASSQTLEVDTIYF. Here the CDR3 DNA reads TGTGCCAGCAGCCAGACCCTGGAGGTAGACACCATATATTTT.